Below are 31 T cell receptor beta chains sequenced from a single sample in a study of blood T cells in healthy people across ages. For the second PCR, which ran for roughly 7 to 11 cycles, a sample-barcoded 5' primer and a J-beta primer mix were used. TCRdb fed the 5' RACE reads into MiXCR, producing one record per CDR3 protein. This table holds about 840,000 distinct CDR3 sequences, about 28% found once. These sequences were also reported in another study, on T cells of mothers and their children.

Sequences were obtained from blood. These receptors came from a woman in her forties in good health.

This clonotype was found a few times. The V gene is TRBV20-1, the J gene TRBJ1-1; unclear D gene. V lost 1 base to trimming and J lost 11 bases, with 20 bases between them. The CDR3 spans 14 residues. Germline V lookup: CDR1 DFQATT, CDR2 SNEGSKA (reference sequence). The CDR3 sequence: CSARGGRAGTVAFF. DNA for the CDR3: TGCAGTGCTAGAGGCGGAAGGGCTGGCACTGTGGCTTTCTTT.

CDR3 DNA sequence: TGCAGCGTTTACACGGGACAGCTCTACGAGCAGTACTTC. This codes for CSVYTGQLYEQYF. The chain is built from TRBV29-1 and TRBJ2-5; 7 bases line up with TRBD1. The closer fit of TRBJ2-7 to the DNA end suggests the J call may be wrong. This CDR3 spans 13 amino acids. The germline V gene has CDR1 SQVTM and CDR2 ANQGSEA.

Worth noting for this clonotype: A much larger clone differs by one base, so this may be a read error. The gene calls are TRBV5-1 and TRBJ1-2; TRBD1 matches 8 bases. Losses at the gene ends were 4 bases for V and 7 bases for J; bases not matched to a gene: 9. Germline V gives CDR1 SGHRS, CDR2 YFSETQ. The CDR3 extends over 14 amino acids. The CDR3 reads CASSPQGGTGGYTF. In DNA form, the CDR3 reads TGCGCCAGCAGCCCGCAGGGTGGGACAGGTGGCTACACCTTC.

Written as DNA, the CDR3 is TGTGCCAGCAGTTATGGGACAGGGGTCCTCTACGAGCAGTACTTC. It encodes CASSYGTGVLYEQYF. The chain combines TRBV12-3 or TRBV12-4 with TRBJ2-7; 10 nucleotides agree with TRBD1. The CDR3 loop spans 15 amino acids. The V and J ends lost 4 bases and 3 bases, in that order; junction bases with no gene match: 6.

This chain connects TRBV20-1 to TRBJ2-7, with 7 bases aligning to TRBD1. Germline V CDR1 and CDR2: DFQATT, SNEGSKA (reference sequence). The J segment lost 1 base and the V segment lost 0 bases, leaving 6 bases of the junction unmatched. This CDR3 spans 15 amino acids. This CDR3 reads CSARETGTLSYEQYV. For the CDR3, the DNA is TGCAGTGCTAGAGAGACAGGGACCCTTTCCTACGAGCAGTACGTC.

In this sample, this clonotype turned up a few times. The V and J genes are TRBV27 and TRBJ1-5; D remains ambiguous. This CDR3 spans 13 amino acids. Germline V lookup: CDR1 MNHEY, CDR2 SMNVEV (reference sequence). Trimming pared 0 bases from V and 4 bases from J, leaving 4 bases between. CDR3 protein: CASSLSWNQPQHF. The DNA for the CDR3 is TGTGCCAGCAGTTTATCGTGGAATCAGCCCCAGCATTTT.

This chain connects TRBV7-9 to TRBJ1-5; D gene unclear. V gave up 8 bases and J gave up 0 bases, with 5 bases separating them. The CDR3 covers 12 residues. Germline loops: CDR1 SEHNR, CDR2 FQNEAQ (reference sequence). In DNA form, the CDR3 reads TGTGCCAGCCAGGCTAGCAATCAGCCCCAGCATTTT. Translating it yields CASQASNQPQHF.

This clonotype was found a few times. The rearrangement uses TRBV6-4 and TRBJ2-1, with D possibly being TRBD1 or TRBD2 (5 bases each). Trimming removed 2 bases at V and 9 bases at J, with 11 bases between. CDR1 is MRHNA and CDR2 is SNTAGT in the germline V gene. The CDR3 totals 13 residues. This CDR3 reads CASSDGGWGEQFF. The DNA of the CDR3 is TGTGCCAGCAGTGACGGGGGATGGGGTGAGCAGTTCTTC.

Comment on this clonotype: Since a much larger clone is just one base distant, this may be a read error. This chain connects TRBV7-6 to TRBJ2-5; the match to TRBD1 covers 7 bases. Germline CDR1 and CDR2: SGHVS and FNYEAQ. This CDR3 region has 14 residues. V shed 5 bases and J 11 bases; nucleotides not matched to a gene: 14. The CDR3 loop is CASSTRQGFNEQYF. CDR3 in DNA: TGTGCCAGCAGCACCCGACAGGGATTCAATGAGCAGTACTTC.

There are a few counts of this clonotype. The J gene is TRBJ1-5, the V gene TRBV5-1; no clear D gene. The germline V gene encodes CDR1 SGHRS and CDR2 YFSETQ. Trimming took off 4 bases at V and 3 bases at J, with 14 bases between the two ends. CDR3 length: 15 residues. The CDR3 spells CASSPGSSINQPQHF. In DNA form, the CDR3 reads TGCGCCAGCAGCCCCGGGAGCAGCATCAATCAGCCCCAGCATTTT. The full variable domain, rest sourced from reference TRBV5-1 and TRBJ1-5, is KAGVTQTPRYLIKTRGQQVTLSCSPISGHRSVSWYQQTPGQGLQFLFEYFSETQRNKGNFPGRFSGRQFSNSRSEMNVSTLELGDSALYLCASSPGSSINQPQHFGDGTRLSIL.

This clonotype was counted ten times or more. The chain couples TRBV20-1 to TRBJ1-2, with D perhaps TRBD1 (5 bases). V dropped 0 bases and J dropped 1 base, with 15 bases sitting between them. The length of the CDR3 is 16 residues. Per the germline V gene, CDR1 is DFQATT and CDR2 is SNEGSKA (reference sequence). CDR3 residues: CSARDTLGQLNYGYTF. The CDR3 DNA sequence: TGCAGTGCTAGAGATACGTTGGGGCAGCTTAACTATGGCTACACCTTC.

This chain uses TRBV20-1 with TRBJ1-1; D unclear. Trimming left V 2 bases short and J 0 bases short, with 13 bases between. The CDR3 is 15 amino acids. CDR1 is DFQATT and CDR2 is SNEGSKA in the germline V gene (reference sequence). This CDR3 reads CSARPGVSMNTEAFF. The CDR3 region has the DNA TGCAGTGCTAGACCCGGGGTAAGCATGAACACTGAAGCTTTCTTT.

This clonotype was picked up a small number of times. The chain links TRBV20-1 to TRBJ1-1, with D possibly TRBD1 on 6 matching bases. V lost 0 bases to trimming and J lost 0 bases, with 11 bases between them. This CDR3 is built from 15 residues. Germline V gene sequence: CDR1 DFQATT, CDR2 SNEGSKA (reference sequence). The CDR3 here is CSAREGQFMNTEAFF. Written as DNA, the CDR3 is TGCAGTGCTAGAGAAGGACAGTTCATGAACACTGAAGCTTTCTTT.

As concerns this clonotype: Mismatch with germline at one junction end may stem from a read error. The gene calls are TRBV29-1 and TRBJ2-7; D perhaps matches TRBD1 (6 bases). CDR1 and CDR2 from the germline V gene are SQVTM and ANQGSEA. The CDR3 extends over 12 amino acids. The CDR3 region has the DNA TGCAGCATTGAACAGGGCACCTACGAGCAGTACTTC. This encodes CSIEQGTYEQYF.

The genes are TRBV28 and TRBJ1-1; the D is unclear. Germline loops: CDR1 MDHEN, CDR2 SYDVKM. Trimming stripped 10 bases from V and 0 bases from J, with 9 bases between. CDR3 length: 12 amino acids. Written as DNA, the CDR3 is TGTGCCACCCAGTTGGTGAACACTGAAGCTTTCTTT. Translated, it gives CATQLVNTEAFF.

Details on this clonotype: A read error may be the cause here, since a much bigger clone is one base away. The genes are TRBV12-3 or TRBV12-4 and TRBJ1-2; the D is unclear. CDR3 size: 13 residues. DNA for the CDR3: TGTGCCAACAGTTTATCGGAGAACTATGGCTACACCTTC. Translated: CANSLSENYGYTF.

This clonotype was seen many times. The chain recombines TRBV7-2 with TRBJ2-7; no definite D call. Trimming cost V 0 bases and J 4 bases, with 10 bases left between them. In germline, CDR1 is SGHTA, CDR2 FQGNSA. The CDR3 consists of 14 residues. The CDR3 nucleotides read TGTGCCAGCAGCTTAGCCGGATCCTCATACGAGCAGTACTTC. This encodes CASSLAGSSYEQYF. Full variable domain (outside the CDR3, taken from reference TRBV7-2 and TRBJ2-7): GAGVSQSPSNKVTEKGKDVELRCDPISGHTALYWYRQSLGQGLEFLIYFQGNSAPDKSGLPSDRFSAERTGGSVSTLTIQRTQQEDSAVYLCASSLAGSSYEQYFGPGTRLTVT.

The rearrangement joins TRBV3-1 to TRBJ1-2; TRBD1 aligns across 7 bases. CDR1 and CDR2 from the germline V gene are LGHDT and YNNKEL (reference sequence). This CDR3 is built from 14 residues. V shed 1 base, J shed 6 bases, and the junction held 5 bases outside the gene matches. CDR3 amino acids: CASSQVGTADGYTF. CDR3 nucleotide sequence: TGTGCCAGCAGCCAAGTCGGGACAGCGGATGGCTACACCTTC.

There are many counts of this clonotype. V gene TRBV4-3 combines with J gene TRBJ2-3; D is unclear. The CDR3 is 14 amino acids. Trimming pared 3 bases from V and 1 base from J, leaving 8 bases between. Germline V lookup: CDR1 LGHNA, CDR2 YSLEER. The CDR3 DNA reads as TGCGCCAGCAGCCAGGGATGGGGCACAGATACGCAGTATTTT. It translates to CASSQGWGTDTQYF.

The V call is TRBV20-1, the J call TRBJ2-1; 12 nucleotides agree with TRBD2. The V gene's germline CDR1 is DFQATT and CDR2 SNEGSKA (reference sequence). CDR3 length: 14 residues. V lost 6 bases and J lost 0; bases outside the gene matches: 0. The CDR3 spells CSATSGSSYNEQFF. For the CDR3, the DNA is TGCAGTGCGACTAGCGGGAGCTCCTACAATGAGCAGTTCTTC.

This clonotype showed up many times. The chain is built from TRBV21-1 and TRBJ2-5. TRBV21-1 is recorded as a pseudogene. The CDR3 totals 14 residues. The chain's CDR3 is CASSKARPRRTQYF. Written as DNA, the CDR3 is TGTGCCAGCAGCAAAGCGAGACCGCGTAGGACCCAGTACTTC.

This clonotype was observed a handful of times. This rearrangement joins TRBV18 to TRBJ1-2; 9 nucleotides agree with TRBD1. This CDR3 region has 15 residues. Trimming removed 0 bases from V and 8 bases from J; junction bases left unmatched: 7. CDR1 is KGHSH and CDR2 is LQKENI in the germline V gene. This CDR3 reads CASSPPTGGAEGYTF. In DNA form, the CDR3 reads TGTGCCAGCTCACCACCTACAGGGGGCGCGGAAGGCTACACCTTC.

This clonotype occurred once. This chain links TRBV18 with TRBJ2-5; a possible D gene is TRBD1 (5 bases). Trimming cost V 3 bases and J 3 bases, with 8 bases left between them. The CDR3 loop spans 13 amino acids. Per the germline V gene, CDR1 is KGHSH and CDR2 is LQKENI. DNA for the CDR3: TGTGCCAGCTCACCTATCAGGGAAGAGACCCAGTACTTC. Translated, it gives CASSPIREETQYF. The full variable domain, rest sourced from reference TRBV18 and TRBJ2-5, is NAGVMQNPRHLVRRRGQEARLRCSPMKGHSHVYWYRQLPEEGLKFMVYLQKENIIDESGMPKERFSAEFPKEGPSILRIQQVVRGDSAAYFCASSPIREETQYFGPGTRLLVL.

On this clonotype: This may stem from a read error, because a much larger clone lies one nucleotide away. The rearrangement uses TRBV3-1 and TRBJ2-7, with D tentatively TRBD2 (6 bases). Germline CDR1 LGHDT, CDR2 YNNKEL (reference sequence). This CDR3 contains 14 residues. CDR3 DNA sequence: TGTGCCAGTAGCCAAGGAGGTCGTGGAGGGGAGCAGTACTTC. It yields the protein CASSQGGRGGEQYF.

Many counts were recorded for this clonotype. The CDR3 here is CSVDEGRSYEQYF. CDR3 DNA: TGCAGCGTTGATGAGGGGAGGTCCTACGAGCAGTACTTC. The rearrangement links TRBV29-1 to TRBJ2-7; possibly TRBD2 for D (6 bases). V was pared by 3 bases and J by 1 base, with 10 bases between. The germline CDR1 and CDR2 sequences are SQVTM and ANQGSEA. CDR3 size: 13 residues.

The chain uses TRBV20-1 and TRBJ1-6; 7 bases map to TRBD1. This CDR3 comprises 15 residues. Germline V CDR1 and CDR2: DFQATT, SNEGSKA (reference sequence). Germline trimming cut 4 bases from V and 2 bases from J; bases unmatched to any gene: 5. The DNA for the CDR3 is TGCAGTGCTACCAGGGGGATTGCCTATAATTCACCCCTCCACTTT. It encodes CSATRGIAYNSPLHF.

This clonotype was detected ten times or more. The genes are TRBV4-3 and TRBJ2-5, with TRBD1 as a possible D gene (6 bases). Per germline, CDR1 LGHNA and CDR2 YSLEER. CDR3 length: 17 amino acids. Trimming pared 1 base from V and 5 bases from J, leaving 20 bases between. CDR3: CASSQGQTGTGWETQYF. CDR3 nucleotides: TGCGCCAGCAGCCAAGGCCAAACAGGGACGGGATGGGAGACCCAGTACTTC.

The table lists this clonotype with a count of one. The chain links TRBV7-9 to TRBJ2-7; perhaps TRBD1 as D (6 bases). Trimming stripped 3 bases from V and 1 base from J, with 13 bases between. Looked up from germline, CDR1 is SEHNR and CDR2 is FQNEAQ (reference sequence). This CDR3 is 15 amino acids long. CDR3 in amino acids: CASSFSPDSSYEQYF. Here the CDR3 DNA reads TGTGCCAGCAGCTTTAGTCCGGACAGTTCCTACGAGCAGTACTTC.

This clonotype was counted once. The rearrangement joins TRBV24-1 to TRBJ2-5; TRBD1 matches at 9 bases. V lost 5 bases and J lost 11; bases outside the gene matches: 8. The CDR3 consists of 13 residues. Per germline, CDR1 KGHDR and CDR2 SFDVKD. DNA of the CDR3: TGTGCCACCAGTGTCACAGGGGGCGTTGAGCAGTACTTC. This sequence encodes CATSVTGGVEQYF.

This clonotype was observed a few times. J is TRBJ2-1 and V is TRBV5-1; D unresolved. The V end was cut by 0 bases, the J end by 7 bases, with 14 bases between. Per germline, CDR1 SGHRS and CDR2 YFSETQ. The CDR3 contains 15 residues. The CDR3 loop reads CASSLVRGTSNEQFF. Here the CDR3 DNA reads TGCGCCAGCAGCTTGGTTCGAGGTACGAGTAATGAGCAGTTCTTC.

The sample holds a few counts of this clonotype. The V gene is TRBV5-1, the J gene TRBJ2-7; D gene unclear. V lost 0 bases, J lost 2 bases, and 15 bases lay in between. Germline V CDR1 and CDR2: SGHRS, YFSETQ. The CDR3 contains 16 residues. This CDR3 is CASSLANSLGTYEQYF. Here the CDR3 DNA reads TGCGCCAGCAGCTTGGCGAATTCCCTAGGTACCTACGAGCAGTACTTC. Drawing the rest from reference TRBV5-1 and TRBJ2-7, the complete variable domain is KAGVTQTPRYLIKTRGQQVTLSCSPISGHRSVSWYQQTPGQGLQFLFEYFSETQRNKGNFPGRFSGRQFSNSRSEMNVSTLELGDSALYLCASSLANSLGTYEQYFGPGTRLTVT.